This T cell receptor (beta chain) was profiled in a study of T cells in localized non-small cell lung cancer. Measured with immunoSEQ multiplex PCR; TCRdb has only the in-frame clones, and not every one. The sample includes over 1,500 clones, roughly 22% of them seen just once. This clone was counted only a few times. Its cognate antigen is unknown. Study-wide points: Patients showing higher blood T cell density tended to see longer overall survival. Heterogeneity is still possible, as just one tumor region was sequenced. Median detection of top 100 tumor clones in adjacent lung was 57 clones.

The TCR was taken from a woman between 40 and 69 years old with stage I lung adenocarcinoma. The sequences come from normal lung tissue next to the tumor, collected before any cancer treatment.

CDR3 sequence: CASSRFGQNTEAFF. CDR3 sequence (DNA): TGTGCCAGCAGCCGTTTCGGACAGAACACTGAAGCTTTCTTT. V is TRBV11-3 and J is TRBJ1-1; D might be TRBD1 (5 bases). The ends were cut back, 5 bases at V and 1 base at J, with 11 bases in the middle. The CDR3 totals 14 residues. Germline-derived CDR1 and CDR2 are SGHNT and YENEEA.